This T cell receptor beta chain was sequenced for a study of beta chain features in type 1 diabetes. Turning to the study itself: Regarding age, gender and cell yields, patients proved similar to healthy donors. Study findings and constraints: Among patients with Type 1 diabetes, TCRB CDR3s were moderately but significantly shorter in every one of the four CD4+ subsets. Compared to healthy donors, patients appeared to have naive, central memory and Treg TCRB repertoires that were more alike.

Germline CDR1 and CDR2: SQVTM and ANQGSEA. This CDR3 is built from 14 residues. V was shortened by 4 bases and J by 3 bases, with 15 bases between the two germline ends. This clone was observed a few times. The target antigen is unknown. As every portion of the isolated RNA was reverse transcribed, the sequencing read expressed TCRB transcripts. Clones were read by immunoSEQ multiplex PCR, and TCRdb kept only the in-frame ones, dropping some. Counted here are 130,000 or so clones, 9% to 10% occurring once; the ten biggest clones make up approximately 0.65%. Each of the CD4+ naive, central memory, regulatory and stem cell-like memory populations was sorted via CD45RO/CCR7/CD25/CD127/CD95/CD27.

V usage is TRBV29-1 and J usage is TRBJ1-2; TRBD1 is a possible D gene (6 bases). The sequencing input was central memory CD4+ T cells from blood. The receptor comes from a woman aged 35 to 49 in good health. The CDR3 region has the DNA TGCAGCGTTGTGGGCAGGGGCCGGGACTATGGCTACACCTTC. Translated, it gives CSVVGRGRDYGYTF.